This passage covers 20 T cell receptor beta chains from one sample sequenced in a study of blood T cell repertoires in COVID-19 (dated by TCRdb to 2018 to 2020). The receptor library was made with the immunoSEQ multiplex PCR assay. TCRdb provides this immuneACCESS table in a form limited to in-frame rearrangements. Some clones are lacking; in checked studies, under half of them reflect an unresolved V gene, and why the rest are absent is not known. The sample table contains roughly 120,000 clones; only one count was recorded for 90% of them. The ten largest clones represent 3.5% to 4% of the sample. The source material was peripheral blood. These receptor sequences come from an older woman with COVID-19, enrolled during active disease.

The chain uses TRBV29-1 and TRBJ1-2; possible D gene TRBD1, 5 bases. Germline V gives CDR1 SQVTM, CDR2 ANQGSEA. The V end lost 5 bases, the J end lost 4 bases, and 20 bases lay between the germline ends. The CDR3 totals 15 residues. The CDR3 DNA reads TGCAGCGTTCCGACAGTTTCTTCCACCGGCTATGGCTACACCTTC. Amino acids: CSVPTVSSTGYGYTF.

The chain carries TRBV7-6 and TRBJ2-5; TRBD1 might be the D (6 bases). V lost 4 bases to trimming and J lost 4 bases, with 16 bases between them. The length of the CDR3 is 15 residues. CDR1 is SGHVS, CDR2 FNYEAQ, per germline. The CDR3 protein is CASSSTGFWGETQYF. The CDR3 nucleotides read TGTGCCAGCAGCTCAACAGGGTTCTGGGGAGAGACCCAGTACTTC. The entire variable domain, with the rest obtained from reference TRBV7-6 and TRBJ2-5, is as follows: GAGVSQSPRYKVTKRGQDVALRCDPISGHVSLYWYRQALGQGPEFLTYFNYEAQQDKSGLPNDRFSAERPEGSISTLTIQRTEQRDSAMYRCASSSTGFWGETQYFGPGTRLLVL.

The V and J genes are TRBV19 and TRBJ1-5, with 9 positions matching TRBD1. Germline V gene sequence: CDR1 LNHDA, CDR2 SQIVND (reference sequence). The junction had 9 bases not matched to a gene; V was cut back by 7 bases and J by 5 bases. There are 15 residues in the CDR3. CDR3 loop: CASNRGRIGDQPQHF. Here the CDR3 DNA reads TGTGCCAGTAACAGGGGGCGGATCGGGGATCAGCCCCAGCATTTT.

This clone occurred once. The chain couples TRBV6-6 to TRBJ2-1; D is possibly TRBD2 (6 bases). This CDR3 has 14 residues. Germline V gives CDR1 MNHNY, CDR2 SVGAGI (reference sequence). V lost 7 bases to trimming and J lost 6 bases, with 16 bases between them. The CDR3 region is CASIGAAGANEQFF. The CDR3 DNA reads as TGTGCCAGCATCGGAGCAGCGGGCGCCAATGAGCAGTTCTTC.

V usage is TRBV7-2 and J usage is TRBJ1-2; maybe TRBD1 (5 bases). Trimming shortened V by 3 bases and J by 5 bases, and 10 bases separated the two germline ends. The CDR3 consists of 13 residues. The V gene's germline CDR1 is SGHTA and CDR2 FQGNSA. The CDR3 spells CASSFSTVYGYTF. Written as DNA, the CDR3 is TGTGCCAGCAGCTTTTCGACAGTATATGGCTACACCTTC.

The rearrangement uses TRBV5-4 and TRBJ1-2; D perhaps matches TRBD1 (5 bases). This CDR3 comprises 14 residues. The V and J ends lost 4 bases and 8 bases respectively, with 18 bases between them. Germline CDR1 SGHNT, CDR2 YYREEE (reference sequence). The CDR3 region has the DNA TGTGCCAGCAGCGGTGGCGGGGGGGGAAGAGGCTACACCTTC. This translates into CASSGGGGGRGYTF.

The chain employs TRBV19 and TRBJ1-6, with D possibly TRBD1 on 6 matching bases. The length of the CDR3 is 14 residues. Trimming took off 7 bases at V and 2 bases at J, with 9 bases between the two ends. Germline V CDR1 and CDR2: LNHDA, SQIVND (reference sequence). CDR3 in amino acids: CASTGGAYNSPLHF. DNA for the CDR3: TGTGCCAGTACGGGGGGCGCCTATAATTCACCCCTCCACTTT.

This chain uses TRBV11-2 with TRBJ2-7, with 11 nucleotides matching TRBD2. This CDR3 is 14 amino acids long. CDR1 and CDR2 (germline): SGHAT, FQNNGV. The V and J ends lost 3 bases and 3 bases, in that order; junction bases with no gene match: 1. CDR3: CASSLGLADYEQYF. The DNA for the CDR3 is TGTGCCAGCAGCTTGGGACTAGCGGACTACGAGCAGTACTTC.

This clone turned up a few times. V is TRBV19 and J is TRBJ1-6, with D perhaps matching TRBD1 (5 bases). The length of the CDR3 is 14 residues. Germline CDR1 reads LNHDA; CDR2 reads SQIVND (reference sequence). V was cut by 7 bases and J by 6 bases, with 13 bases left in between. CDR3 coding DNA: TGTGCCAGTAACCCCTCCCAGGGTAATTCACCCCTCCACTTT. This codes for CASNPSQGNSPLHF. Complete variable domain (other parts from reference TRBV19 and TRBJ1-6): DGGITQSPKYLFRKEGQNVTLSCEQNLNHDAMYWYRQDPGQGLRLIYYSQIVNDFQKGDIAEGYSVSREKKESFPLTVTSAQKNPTAFYLCASNPSQGNSPLHFGNGTRLTVT.

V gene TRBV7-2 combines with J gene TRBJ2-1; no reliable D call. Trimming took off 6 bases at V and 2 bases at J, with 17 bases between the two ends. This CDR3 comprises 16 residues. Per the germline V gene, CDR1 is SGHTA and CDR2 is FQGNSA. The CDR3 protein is CASRNPKALPYNEQFF. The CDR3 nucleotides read TGTGCCAGCAGAAACCCCAAAGCACTTCCCTACAATGAGCAGTTCTTC.

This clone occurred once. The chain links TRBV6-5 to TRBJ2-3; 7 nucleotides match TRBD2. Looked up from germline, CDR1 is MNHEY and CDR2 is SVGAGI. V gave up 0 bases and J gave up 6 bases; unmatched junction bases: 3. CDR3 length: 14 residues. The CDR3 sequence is CASSYSAGVDTQYF. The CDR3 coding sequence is TGTGCCAGCAGTTACTCGGCGGGGGTGGATACGCAGTATTTT.

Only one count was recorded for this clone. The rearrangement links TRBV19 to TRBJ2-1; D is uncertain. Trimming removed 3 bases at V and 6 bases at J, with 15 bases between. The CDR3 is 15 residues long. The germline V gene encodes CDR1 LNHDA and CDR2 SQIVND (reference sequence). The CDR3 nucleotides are TGTGCCAGTAGTATTGAGGCCTCTATTCGCAATGAGCAGTTCTTC. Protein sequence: CASSIEASIRNEQFF.

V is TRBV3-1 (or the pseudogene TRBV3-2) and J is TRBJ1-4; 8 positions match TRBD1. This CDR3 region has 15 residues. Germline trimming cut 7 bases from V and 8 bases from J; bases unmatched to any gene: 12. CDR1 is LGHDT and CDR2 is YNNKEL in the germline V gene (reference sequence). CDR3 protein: CASTDTGTGREKLFF. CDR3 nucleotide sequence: TGTGCCAGCACCGATACCGGGACAGGAAGGGAAAAACTGTTTTTT.

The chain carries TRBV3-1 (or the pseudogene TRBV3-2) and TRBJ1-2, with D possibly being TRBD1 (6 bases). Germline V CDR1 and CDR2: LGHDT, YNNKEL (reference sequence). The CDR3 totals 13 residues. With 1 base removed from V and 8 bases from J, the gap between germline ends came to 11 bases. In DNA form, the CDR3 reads TGTGCCAGCAGCCAAGTTAGGGGGTACGGCTACACCTTC. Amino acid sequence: CASSQVRGYGYTF.

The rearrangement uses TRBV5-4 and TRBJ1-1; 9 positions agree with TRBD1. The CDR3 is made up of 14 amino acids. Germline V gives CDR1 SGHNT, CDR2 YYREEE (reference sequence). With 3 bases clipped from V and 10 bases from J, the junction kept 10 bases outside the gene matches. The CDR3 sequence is CASSYRGRLGSAFF. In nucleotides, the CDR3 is TGTGCCAGCAGCTACAGGGGGCGATTAGGATCAGCTTTCTTT.

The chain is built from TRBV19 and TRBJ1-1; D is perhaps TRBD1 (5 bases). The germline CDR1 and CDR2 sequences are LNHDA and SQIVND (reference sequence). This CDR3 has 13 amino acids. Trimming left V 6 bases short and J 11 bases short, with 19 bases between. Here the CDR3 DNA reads TGTGCCAGTAGAACCCAGGTCGGACAAGGGGCTTTCTTT. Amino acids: CASRTQVGQGAFF.

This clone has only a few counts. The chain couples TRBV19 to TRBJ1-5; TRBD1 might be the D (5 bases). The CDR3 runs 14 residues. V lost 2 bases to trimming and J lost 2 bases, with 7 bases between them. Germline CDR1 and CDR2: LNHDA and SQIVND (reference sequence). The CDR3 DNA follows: TGTGCCAGTAGTATACAACAGGGCAATCAGCCCCAGCATTTT. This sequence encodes CASSIQQGNQPQHF.

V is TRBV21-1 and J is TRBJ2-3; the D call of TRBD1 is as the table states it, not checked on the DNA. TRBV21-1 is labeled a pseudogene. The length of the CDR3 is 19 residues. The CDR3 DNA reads TGTGCCAGCAGCAAACTGGAGGCCCGACAGGGGGCGCGCACAGATACGCAGTATTTT. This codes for CASSKLEARQGARTDTQYF.

CDR3: CASRRTSGSTDTQYF. CDR3 nucleotide sequence: TGTGCCAGCCGACGGACTAGCGGGTCCACAGATACGCAGTATTTT. The chain combines TRBV27 with TRBJ2-3; the match to TRBD2 covers 11 bases. V was pared by 8 bases and J by 2 bases, with 6 bases of the junction left unmatched. The CDR3 is 15 amino acids. Germline V gene sequence: CDR1 MNHEY, CDR2 SMNVEV (reference sequence).

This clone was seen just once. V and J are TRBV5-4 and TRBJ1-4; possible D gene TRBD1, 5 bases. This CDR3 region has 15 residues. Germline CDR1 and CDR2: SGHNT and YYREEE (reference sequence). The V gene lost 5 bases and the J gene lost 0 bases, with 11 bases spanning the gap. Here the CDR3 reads CASSQGSATNEKLFF. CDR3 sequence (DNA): TGTGCCAGCAGTCAGGGCTCGGCAACTAATGAAAAACTGTTTTTT.